These 10 T cell receptor beta chains were sequenced from one sample in a study of T-cell reconstitution after alpha-beta-depleted transplantation in children (TCRdb year 2016). The library was produced with PCR. TCRdb records Illumina HiSeq 2500 as the sequencer. TCR library preparation used molecular barcoding, with unique molecular identifiers applied to normalize quantification of the TCRbeta repertoire. Starting from the raw public reads, TCRdb applied fastp trimming at Q25, assembled clones with MiXCR and retained in-frame beta chains. Rows are combined by CDR3 protein, so each entry shows the most common genes and DNA. For this sample the table gives 300,000 to 400,000 distinct CDR3 sequences, of which approximately 12% were detected only once. 3.5% to 4.5% of the sample is held by the ten biggest clonotypes. The sample consisted of PBMCs, taken from the stem cell graft. The receptor source for this set is a human donor who donated a stem cell graft to a child with Fanconi anemia.

This sequence joins TRBV19 and TRBJ2-1, with 7 nucleotides matching TRBD1. Germline CDR1 reads LNHDA; CDR2 reads SQIVND (reference sequence). The CDR3 length is 13 residues. V lost 5 bases, J lost 6 bases, and 4 bases stayed unmatched. In nucleotides, the CDR3 is TGTGCCAGTAGTTTCGGACAGGTCAATGAGCAGTTCTTC. Amino acids: CASSFGQVNEQFF.

This clonotype was counted a few times. The rearrangement links TRBV7-9 to TRBJ2-4, with D tentatively TRBD1 (5 bases). This CDR3 has 14 residues. V lost 2 bases to trimming and J lost 6 bases, with 11 bases between them. Germline loops: CDR1 SEHNR, CDR2 FQNEAQ (reference sequence). CDR3 sequence (DNA): TGTGCCAGCAGCTTAACTCAGGGTGGAAACATTCAGTACTTC. Amino acid sequence: CASSLTQGGNIQYF.

There are many counts of this clonotype. V gene TRBV6-5 combines with J gene TRBJ2-2, with 8 bases identical to TRBD1. The CDR3 has 17 amino acids. The germline CDR1 and CDR2 sequences are MNHEY and SVGAGI. V lost 0 bases, J lost 7 bases, and 10 bases stayed unmatched. The CDR3 loop is CASSYSRGRGQGGELFF. DNA for the CDR3: TGTGCCAGCAGTTACTCGAGGGGCAGGGGGCAAGGCGGGGAGCTGTTTTTT.

This clonotype was counted between two and nine times. This rearrangement joins TRBV20-1 to TRBJ2-3; TRBD2 agrees at 9 bases. The CDR3 runs to 14 residues. The germline gives CDR1 DFQATT, CDR2 SNEGSKA (reference sequence). V shed 8 bases, J shed 0 bases, and the junction held 6 bases outside the gene matches. DNA for the CDR3: TGCAGTACTAACAGCGGGGGGAGCACAGATACGCAGTATTTT. It encodes CSTNSGGSTDTQYF.

The genes are TRBV27 and TRBJ2-3, with no clear D. This CDR3 contains 17 residues. Germline V gene lookup returns CDR1 MNHEY and CDR2 SMNVEV (reference sequence). Trimming shortened V by 3 bases and J by 4 bases, and 20 bases separated the two germline ends. The CDR3 loop reads CASSFFNSPSLADTQYF. In nucleotides, the CDR3 is TGTGCCAGCAGTTTTTTCAATAGCCCCTCCCTCGCAGATACGCAGTATTTT.

This clonotype was counted a few times. This chain uses TRBV3-1 with TRBJ2-1; no firm D call. CDR1 is LGHDT and CDR2 is YNNKEL in the germline V gene (reference sequence). Trimming took 11 bases from V and 14 from J, leaving 10 bases between them. The CDR3 covers 8 residues. The CDR3 region has the DNA TGTGCCGACGGACGAGAGTTCTTC. Translation gives CADGREFF.

This clonotype was counted between two and nine times. The chain uses TRBV20-1 and TRBJ2-3; 9 bases map to TRBD2. V was clipped by 5 bases and J by 8 bases; unmatched bases: 8. Germline CDR1 is DFQATT and CDR2 is SNEGSKA (reference sequence). The CDR3 has 13 amino acids. CDR3 residues: CSAFSGSAGTQYF. The DNA of the CDR3 is TGCAGTGCTTTTAGCGGGAGTGCGGGTACGCAGTATTTT.

The chain is built from TRBV5-1 and TRBJ2-7; tentatively, D is TRBD2 (7 bases). This CDR3 is 17 amino acids long. V shed 5 bases and J shed 1 base, with 22 bases lying between them. The germline gives CDR1 SGHRS, CDR2 YFSETQ. The CDR3 spells CASSFFLGGGNSYEQYF. CDR3 coding DNA: TGCGCCAGCAGTTTCTTCTTAGGCGGGGGCAATTCCTACGAGCAGTACTTC.

This clonotype was seen more than once but under ten times. The V gene is TRBV29-1, the J gene TRBJ2-1, with D possibly TRBD2 on 5 matching bases. V lost 3 bases, J lost 7 bases, and 10 bases lay in between. Per germline, CDR1 SQVTM and CDR2 ANQGSEA. There are 12 residues in the CDR3. The CDR3 loop is CSVDSSGNEQFF. The DNA for the CDR3 is TGCAGCGTTGATTCCTCGGGGAATGAGCAGTTCTTC.

This clonotype has more than one count but fewer than ten. This chain joins TRBV15 and TRBJ2-3; the match to TRBD2 covers 7 bases. The J segment lost 0 bases and the V segment lost 3 bases, leaving 3 bases of the junction unmatched. The germline gives CDR1 LNHNV, CDR2 YYDKDF (reference sequence). This CDR3 comprises 15 residues. The CDR3 loop is CATSRASGSTDTQYF. DNA of the CDR3: TGTGCCACCAGCAGGGCTAGCGGTAGCACAGATACGCAGTATTTT.